This TCR beta chain was found in a study of identifying expanded T cells in peripheral blood. Study outcomes and limitations: Clone count variance between roughly 2-week samples rose with total template count. About 1.2 clones differed between technical replicates, versus roughly 17 and 20 over time.

Sequencing was performed with immunoSEQ multiplex PCR; in TCRdb, only in-frame clones are kept and a portion is missing. The sample records 60,000 to 70,000 clones, 80% to 90% being singletons. Healthy donors had no documented immune events, such as infections, while sampled. On this clone itself: Its antigen is as yet unknown.

The source material was blood. The sequence came from a person aged 18 to 69 in good health.

As DNA, the CDR3 is TGTGCCAGTAGTATTACTACTAGCGTCTCCTACGAGCAGTACTTC. This codes for CASSITTSVSYEQYF. The gene calls are TRBV19 and TRBJ2-7; 7 positions match TRBD2. Germline V gives CDR1 LNHDA, CDR2 SQIVND (reference sequence). The CDR3 spans 15 residues. Trimming removed 3 bases from V and 0 bases from J; junction bases left unmatched: 5.